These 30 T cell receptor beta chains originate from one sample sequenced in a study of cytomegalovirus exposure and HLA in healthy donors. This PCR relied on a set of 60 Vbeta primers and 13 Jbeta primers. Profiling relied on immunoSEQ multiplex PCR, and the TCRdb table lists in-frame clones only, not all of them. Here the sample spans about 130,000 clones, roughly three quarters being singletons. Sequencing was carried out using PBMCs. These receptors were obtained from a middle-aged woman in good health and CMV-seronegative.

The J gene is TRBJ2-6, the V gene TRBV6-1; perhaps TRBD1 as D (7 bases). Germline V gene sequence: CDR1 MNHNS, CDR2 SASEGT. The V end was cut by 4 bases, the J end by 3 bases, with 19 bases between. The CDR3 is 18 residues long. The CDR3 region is CASSGGDRAMVGANVLTF. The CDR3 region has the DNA TGTGCCAGCAGTGGGGGGGACAGAGCCATGGTTGGGGCCAACGTCCTGACTTTC.

The CDR3 protein is CASSAGGGSTDTQYF. The DNA for the CDR3 is TGTGCCAGCAGCGCTGGGGGAGGCAGCACAGATACGCAGTATTTT. This chain connects TRBV9 to TRBJ2-3, with a tentative D call TRBD2 (6 bases). The CDR3 spans 15 residues. Germline V lookup: CDR1 SGDLS, CDR2 YYNGEE. The ends were cut back, 3 bases at V and 0 bases at J, with 11 bases in the middle.

The CDR3 nucleotides are TGCGCCAGCAGCTTGGGACAGGGGGCGTATGGCTACACCTTC. Protein: CASSLGQGAYGYTF. The rearrangement links TRBV5-1 to TRBJ1-2; TRBD1 agrees at 10 bases. Germline V lookup: CDR1 SGHRS, CDR2 YFSETQ. Germline trimming cut 0 bases from V and 5 bases from J; bases unmatched to any gene: 1. CDR3 length: 14 amino acids.

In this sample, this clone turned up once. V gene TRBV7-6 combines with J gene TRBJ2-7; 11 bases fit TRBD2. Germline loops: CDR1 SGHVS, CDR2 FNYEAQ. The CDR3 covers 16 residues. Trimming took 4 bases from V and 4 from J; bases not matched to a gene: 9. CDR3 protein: CASSSAQTSGAYEQYF. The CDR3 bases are TGTGCCAGCAGCTCCGCACAGACTAGCGGGGCATACGAGCAGTACTTC.

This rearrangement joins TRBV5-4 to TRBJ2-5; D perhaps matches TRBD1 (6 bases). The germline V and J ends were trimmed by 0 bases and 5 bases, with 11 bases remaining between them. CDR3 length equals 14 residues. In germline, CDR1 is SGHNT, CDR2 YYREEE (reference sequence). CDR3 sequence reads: CASSLAEQGETQYF. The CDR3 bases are TGTGCCAGCAGCTTGGCCGAACAGGGTGAGACCCAGTACTTC.

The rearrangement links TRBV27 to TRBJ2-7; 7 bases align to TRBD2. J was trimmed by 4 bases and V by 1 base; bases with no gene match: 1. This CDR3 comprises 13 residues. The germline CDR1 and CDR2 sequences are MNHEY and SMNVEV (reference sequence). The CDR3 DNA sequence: TGTGCCAGCAGTTTATGGGGGGGGTACGAGCAGTACTTC. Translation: CASSLWGGYEQYF.

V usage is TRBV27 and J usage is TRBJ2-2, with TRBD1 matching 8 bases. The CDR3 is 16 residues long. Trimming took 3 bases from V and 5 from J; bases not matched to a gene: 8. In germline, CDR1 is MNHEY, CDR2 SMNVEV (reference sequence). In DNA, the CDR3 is TGTGCCAGCAGTTTGCAGGGGGCGTGGGGGACCGGGGAGCTGTTTTTT. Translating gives CASSLQGAWGTGELFF.

CDR3 residues: CAWRRPGRTEAFF. CDR3 sequence (DNA): TGTGCCTGGAGGAGGCCCGGTAGGACTGAAGCTTTCTTT. The V call is TRBV30, the J call TRBJ1-1; D gene unclear. Germline-derived CDR1 and CDR2 are GTSNPN and SVGIG (reference sequence). V gave up 3 bases and J gave up 5 bases, with 13 bases separating them. The CDR3 loop spans 13 amino acids.

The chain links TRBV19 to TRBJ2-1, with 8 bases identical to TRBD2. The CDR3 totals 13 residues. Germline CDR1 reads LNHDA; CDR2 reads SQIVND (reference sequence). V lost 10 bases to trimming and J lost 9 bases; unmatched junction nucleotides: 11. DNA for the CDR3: TGTGCCACCACCGGGACTAGGAAAGGTGAGCAGTTCTTC. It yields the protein CATTGTRKGEQFF.

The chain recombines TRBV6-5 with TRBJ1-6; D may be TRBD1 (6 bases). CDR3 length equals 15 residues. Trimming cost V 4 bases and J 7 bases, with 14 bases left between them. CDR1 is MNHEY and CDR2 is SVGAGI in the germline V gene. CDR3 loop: CASSFTGWGNSPLHF. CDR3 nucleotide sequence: TGTGCCAGCAGTTTCACAGGGTGGGGAAATTCACCCCTCCACTTT.

The CDR3 DNA follows: TGTGCCAGCAGCAGACGGACAGGGTCCCTCTATGGCTACACCTTC. Translation: CASSRRTGSLYGYTF. The chain carries TRBV2 and TRBJ1-2; 8 nucleotides align to TRBD1. V gave up 6 bases and J gave up 4 bases; unmatched junction bases: 10. CDR3 size: 15 residues. Germline V gives CDR1 SNHLY, CDR2 FYNNEI.

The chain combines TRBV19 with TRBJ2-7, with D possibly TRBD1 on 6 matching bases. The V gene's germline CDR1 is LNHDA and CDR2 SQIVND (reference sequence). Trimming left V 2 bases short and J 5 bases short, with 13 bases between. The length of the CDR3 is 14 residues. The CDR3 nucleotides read TGTGCCAGTAGTATAAGGGGCAGGGGCCACGAGCAGTACTTC. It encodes CASSIRGRGHEQYF.

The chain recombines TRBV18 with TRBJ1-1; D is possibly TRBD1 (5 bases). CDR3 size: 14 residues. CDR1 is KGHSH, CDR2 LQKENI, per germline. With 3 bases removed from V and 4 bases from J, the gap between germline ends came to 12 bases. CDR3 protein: CASSPTRQGTEAFF. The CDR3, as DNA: TGTGCCAGCTCACCGACACGGCAGGGCACTGAAGCTTTCTTT.

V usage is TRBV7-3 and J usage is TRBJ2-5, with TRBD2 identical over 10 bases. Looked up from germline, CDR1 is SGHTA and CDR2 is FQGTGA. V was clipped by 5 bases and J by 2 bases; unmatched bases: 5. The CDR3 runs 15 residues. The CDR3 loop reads CASSRRTSGQETQYF. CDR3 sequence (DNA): TGTGCCAGCAGCCGGAGGACTAGCGGACAAGAGACCCAGTACTTC.

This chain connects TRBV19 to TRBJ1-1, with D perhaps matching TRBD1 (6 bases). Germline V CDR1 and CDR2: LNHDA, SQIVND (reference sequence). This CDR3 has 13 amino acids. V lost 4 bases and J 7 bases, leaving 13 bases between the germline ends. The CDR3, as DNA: TGTGCCAGTAGTACCCAGGGGCACCTTGAAGCTTTCTTT. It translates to CASSTQGHLEAFF.

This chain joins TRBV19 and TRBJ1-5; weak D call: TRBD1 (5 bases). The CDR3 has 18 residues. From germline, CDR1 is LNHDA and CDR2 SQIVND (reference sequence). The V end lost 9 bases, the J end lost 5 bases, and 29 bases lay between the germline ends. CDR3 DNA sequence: TGTGCCAGCCGGGGAGGGAGCCTCCTACCGGGGGACTATCAGCCCCAGCATTTT. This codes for CASRGGSLLPGDYQPQHF.

The CDR3 here is CASSPNRDSVSEDTF. The CDR3 nucleotides read TGTGCCAGCTCACCTAACCGGGACAGTGTTTCTGAGGACACCTTC. V gene TRBV18 combines with J gene TRBJ1-2; 7 nucleotides line up with TRBD1. This CDR3 region has 15 residues. Germline V CDR1 and CDR2: KGHSH, LQKENI. The J segment lost 12 bases and the V segment lost 3 bases, leaving 16 bases of the junction unmatched.

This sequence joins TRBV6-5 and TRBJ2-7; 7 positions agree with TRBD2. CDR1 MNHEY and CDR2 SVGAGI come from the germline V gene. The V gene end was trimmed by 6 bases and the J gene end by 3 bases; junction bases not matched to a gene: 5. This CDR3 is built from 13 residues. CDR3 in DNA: TGTGCCAGCAGAGGACTAGTAGGCTACGAGCAGTACTTC. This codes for CASRGLVGYEQYF.

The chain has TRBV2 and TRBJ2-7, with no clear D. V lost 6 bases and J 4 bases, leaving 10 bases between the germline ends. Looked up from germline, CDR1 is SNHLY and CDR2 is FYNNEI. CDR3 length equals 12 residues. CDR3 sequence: CASSPWQYEQYF. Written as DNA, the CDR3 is TGTGCCAGCAGCCCATGGCAATACGAGCAGTACTTC.

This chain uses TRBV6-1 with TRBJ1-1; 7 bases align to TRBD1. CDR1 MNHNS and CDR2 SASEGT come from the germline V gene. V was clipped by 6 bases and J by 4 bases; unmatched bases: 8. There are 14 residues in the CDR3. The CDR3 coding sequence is TGTGCCAGCAGACCCGACAGGGCGACCACTGAAGCTTTCTTT. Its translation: CASRPDRATTEAFF.

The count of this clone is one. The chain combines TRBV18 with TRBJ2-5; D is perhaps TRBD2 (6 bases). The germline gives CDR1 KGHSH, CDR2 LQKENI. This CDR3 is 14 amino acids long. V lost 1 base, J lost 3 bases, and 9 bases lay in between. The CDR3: CASSPRSGEETQYF. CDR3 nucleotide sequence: TGTGCCAGCTCACCACGGTCGGGGGAAGAGACCCAGTACTTC.

The CDR3, as DNA: TGTGCCAGCAGCGCCGAGGGGGGGCGCGAGCAGTACTTC. Amino acid sequence: CASSAEGGREQYF. The chain couples TRBV9 to TRBJ2-7; TRBD2 is a possible D gene (7 bases). V was pared by 3 bases and J by 6 bases, with 13 bases between. The germline V gene has CDR1 SGDLS and CDR2 YYNGEE. This CDR3 contains 13 residues.

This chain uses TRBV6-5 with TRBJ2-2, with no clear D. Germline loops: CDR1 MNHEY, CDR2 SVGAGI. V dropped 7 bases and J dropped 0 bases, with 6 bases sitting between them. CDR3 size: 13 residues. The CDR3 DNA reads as TGTGCCAGCACCCAGGCGAACACCGGGGAGCTGTTTTTT. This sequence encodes CASTQANTGELFF.

The CDR3 DNA is TGTGCCAGAAGCTACAGACGGGGGTCTTGGAACACCGGGGAGCTGTTTTTT. Translation: CARSYRRGSWNTGELFF. The chain joins TRBV5-3 to TRBJ2-2, with D possibly TRBD2 on 6 matching bases. TRBV5-3 belongs to the ORF category, with a function that is uncertain. V was pared by 3 bases and J by 1 base, with 16 bases between. There are 17 residues in the CDR3.

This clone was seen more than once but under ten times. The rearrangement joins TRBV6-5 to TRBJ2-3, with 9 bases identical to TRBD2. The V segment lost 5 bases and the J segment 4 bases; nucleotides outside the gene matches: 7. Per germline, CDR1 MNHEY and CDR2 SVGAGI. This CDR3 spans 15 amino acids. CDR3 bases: TGTGCCAGCAGTAGACTAGCGGAGGGGTCAGATACGCAGTATTTT. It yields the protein CASSRLAEGSDTQYF.

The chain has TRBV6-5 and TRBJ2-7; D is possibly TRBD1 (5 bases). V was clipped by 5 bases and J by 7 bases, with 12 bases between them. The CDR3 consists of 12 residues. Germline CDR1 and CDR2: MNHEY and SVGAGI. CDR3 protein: CASSTQGGEQYF. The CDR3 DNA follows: TGTGCCAGCAGTACGCAGGGTGGGGAGCAGTACTTC.

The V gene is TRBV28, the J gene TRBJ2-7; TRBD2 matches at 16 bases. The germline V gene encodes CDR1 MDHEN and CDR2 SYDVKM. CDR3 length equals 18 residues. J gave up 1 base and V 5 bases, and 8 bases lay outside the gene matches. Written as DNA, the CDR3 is TGTGCCAGCAGTGCGCCGGGACTAGCGGGGGGGCTGTCCTACGAGCAGTACTTC. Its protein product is CASSAPGLAGGLSYEQYF.

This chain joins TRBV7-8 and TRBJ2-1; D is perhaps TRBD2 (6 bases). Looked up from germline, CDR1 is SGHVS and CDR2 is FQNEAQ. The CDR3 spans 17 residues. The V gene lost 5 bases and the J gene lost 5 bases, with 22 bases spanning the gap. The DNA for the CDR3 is TGTGCCAGCAGCCCCTTCTCGGGCGGGGCTTCGCACAATGAGCAGTTCTTC. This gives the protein CASSPFSGGASHNEQFF.

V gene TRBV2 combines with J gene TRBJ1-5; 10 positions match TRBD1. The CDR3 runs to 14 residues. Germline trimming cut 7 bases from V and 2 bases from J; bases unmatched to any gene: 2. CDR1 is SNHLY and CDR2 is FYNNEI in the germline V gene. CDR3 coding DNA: TGTGCCAGCACGGGGACAGGGGGCAATCAGCCCCAGCATTTT. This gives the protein CASTGTGGNQPQHF.

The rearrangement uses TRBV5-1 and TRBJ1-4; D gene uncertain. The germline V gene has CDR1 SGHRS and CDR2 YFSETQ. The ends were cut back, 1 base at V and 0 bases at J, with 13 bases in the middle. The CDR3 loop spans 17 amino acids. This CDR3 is CASSLSPSRSTNEKLFF. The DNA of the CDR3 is TGCGCCAGCAGCTTGAGTCCCTCGAGGTCAACTAATGAAAAACTGTTTTTT.